This TCR beta chain was sequenced for a study of CD8+ T cells in alopecia areata. Study results and limitations: In patients, TCRs were shared less clearly than in mice, and HLA may possibly be involved. Scalp data also include sequences from resident alphabeta T cells of normal skin.

Following RNA extraction, reverse transcription yielded cDNA that acted as the sequencing template. Generated by immunoSEQ multiplex PCR, the TCRdb table keeps only in-frame clones and is missing some. The sample comprises 150,000 to 200,000 clones, around 57% of which are singletons, and about 4.9% rests with the top ten. On this clone itself: The antigen is not known.

The CDR3 covers 15 residues. Germline CDR1 MDHEN, CDR2 SYDVKM. Trimming cost V 2 bases and J 4 bases, with 12 bases left between them. The genes are TRBV28 and TRBJ1-5; TRBD1 is a possible D gene (6 bases). Sequences were obtained from CD4+ T cells sorted from blood. This receptor was identified in a human donor in good health. This CDR3 reads CASSLKQGRNQPQHF. For the CDR3, the DNA is TGTGCCAGCAGTTTAAAGCAGGGGAGGAATCAGCCCCAGCATTTT.